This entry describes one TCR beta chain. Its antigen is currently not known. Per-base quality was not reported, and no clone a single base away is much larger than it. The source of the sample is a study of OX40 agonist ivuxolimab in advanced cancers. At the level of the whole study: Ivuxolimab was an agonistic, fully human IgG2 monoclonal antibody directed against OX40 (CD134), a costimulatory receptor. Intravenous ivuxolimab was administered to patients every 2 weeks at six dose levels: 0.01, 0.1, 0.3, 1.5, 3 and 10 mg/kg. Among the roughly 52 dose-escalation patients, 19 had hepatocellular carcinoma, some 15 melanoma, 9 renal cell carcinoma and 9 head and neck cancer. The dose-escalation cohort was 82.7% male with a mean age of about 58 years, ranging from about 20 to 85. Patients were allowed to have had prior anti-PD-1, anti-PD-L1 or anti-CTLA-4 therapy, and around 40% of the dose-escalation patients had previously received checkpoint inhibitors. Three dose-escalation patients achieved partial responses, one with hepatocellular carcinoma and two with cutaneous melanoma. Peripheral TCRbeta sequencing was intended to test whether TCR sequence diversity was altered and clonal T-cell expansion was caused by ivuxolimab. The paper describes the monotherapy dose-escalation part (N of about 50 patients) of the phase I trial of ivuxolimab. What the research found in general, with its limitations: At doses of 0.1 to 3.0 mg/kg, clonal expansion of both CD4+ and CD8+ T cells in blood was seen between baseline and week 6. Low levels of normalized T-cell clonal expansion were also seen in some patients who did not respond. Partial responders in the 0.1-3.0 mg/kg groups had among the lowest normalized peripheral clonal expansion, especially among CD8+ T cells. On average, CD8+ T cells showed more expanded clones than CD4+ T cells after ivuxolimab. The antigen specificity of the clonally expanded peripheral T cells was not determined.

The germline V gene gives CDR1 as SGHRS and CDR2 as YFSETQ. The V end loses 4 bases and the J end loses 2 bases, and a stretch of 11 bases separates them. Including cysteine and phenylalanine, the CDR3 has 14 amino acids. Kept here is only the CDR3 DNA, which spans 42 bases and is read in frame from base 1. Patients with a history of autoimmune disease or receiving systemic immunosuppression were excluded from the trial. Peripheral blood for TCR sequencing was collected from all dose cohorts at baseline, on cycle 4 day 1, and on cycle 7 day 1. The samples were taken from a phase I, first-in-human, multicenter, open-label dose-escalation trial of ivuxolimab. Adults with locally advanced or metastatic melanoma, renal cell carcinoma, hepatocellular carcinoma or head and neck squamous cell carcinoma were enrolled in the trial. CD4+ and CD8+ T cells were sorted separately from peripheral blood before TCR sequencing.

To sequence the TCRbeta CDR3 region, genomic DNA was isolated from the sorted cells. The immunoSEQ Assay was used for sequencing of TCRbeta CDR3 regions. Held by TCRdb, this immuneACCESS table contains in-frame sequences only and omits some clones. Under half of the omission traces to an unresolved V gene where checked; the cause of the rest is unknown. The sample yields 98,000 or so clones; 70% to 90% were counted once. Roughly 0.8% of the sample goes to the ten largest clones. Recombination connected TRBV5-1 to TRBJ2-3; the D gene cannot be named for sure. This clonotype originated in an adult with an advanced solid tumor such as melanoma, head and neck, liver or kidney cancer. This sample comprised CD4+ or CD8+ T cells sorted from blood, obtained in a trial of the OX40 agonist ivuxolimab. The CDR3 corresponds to CASSKDQNTDTQYF. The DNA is TGCGCCAGCAGCAAGGACCAAAACACAGATACGCAGTATTTT. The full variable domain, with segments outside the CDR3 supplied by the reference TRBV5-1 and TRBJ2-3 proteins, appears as KAGVTQTPRYLIKTRGQQVTLSCSPISGHRSVSWYQQTPGQGLQFLFEYFSETQRNKGNFPGRFSGRQFSNSRSEMNVSTLELGDSALYLCASSKDQNTDTQYFGPGTRLTVL.